One sample yielded the 26 T cell receptor beta chains listed below, sequenced in a study of cytomegalovirus exposure and HLA in healthy donors. The PCR had 60 Vbeta and 13 Jbeta primers. The table came from immunoSEQ multiplex PCR; TCRdb's copy has only in-frame clones and leaves some out. The sample records about 200,000 clones, approximately 70% being singletons. Sequencing was done on a sample of PBMCs. The receptors were gathered from a man in his forties in good health and CMV-seropositive.

This chain's CDR3 is CASREGAWDEQYF. The CDR3 nucleotides read TGTGCCAGTAGAGAAGGGGCTTGGGACGAGCAGTACTTC. This chain connects TRBV19 to TRBJ2-7; D may be TRBD1 (5 bases). Deletions cut 6 bases from V and 5 bases from J, with 14 bases between. CDR1 is LNHDA and CDR2 is SQIVND in the germline V gene (reference sequence). The CDR3 is made up of 13 amino acids.

The chain links TRBV10-3 to TRBJ2-5, with TRBD2 as a possible D gene (5 bases). The V end was cut by 6 bases, the J end by 3 bases, with 8 bases between. CDR1 is ENHRY and CDR2 is SYGVKD in the germline V gene. The length of the CDR3 is 12 residues. CDR3 DNA: TGTGCCATCAGAGCGGATAAAGAGACCCAGTACTTC. The encoded protein is CAIRADKETQYF.

CDR3 amino acids: CASSEAGYGYTF. CDR3 sequence (DNA): TGTGCCAGCAGCGAAGCAGGCTATGGCTACACCTTC. The chain combines TRBV11-2 with TRBJ1-2; D unresolved. This CDR3 contains 12 residues. Germline lookup yields CDR1 SGHAT and CDR2 FQNNGV. V was shortened by 5 bases and J by 4 bases, with 8 bases between the two germline ends.

The CDR3 region has the DNA TGTGCCAGCAGCTTGTGGTACTCCGGGGAGCTGTTTTTT. This gives the protein CASSLWYSGELFF. V and J are TRBV5-6 and TRBJ2-2; D ambiguous. V was shortened by 1 base and J by 6 bases, with 7 bases between the two germline ends. The CDR3 runs 13 residues. The V gene's germline CDR1 is SGHDT and CDR2 YYEEEE.

In this sample, this clone turned up a few times. The gene calls are TRBV30 and TRBJ1-5; TRBD1 matches 9 bases. CDR1 is GTSNPN, CDR2 SVGIG, per germline (reference sequence). CDR3 length: 20 residues. The V segment lost 5 bases and the J segment 4 bases; nucleotides outside the gene matches: 24. CDR3 sequence: CAWYAGSGKSPGTGNQPQHF. DNA for the CDR3: TGTGCCTGGTACGCCGGGTCAGGAAAATCCCCCGGGACAGGGAATCAGCCCCAGCATTTT.

V and J are TRBV5-4 and TRBJ2-7, with 11 bases lining up with TRBD2. Germline V CDR1 and CDR2: SGHNT, YYREEE (reference sequence). After removal of 0 bases from V and 2 bases from J, the junction contained 1 base not matched to a gene. The CDR3 consists of 15 residues. The CDR3 DNA reads TGTGCCAGCAGCTTGGAACTAGCGGGGGCCTACGAGCAGTACTTC. It translates to CASSLELAGAYEQYF.

The chain links TRBV7-6 to TRBJ2-2, with D tentatively TRBD1 (6 bases). V was pared by 5 bases and J by 0 bases, with 16 bases between. The CDR3 spans 17 residues. Germline CDR1 reads SGHVS; CDR2 reads FNYEAQ. The CDR3 DNA reads TGTGCCAGCAGCCCAGAGTCCAGGGGTCCGAACACCGGGGAGCTGTTTTTT. It is translated as CASSPESRGPNTGELFF.

J is TRBJ1-6 and V is TRBV7-2, with D perhaps matching TRBD1 (6 bases). Germline CDR1 reads SGHTA; CDR2 reads FQGNSA. CDR3 length: 14 residues. V lost 3 bases and J lost 9, with 12 bases in between. The CDR3 DNA sequence: TGTGCCAGCAGCTTTGAACAGGGTGGTTCACCCCTCCACTTT. Its protein product is CASSFEQGGSPLHF.

This rearrangement joins TRBV19 to TRBJ2-7; D is possibly TRBD2 (6 bases). In germline, CDR1 is LNHDA, CDR2 SQIVND (reference sequence). This CDR3 contains 14 residues. The ends were cut back, 8 bases at V and 0 bases at J, with 14 bases in the middle. The CDR3 DNA reads TGTGCCAGTCGGCCGGGGACTGGCTCCTACGAGCAGTACTTC. This encodes CASRPGTGSYEQYF.

V usage is TRBV5-1 and J usage is TRBJ2-2, with D maybe TRBD2 (5 bases). The CDR3 consists of 13 residues. Germline CDR1 reads SGHRS; CDR2 reads YFSETQ. The V end was cut by 2 bases, the J end by 6 bases, with 8 bases between. The CDR3 DNA sequence: TGCGCCAGCAGCTTCCCCGGGGCCGGGGAGCTGTTTTTT. Translation: CASSFPGAGELFF.

There are a few counts of this clone. The chain has TRBV19 and TRBJ1-2; TRBD1 aligns across 8 bases. Germline CDR1 is LNHDA and CDR2 is SQIVND (reference sequence). Trimming took 5 bases from V and 3 from J; bases not matched to a gene: 5. The CDR3 has 14 amino acids. This chain's CDR3 is CASSYGQGDYGYTF. The DNA for the CDR3 is TGTGCCAGTAGTTACGGACAGGGAGACTATGGCTACACCTTC.

The chain couples TRBV7-9 to TRBJ1-4, with 8 nucleotides matching TRBD1. Germline V gene lookup returns CDR1 SEHNR and CDR2 FQNEAQ (reference sequence). The V and J ends lost 5 bases and 12 bases, in that order; junction bases with no gene match: 20. The CDR3 covers 17 residues. Here the CDR3 DNA reads TGTGCCAGCAGCCTCCCCCCGGACAGGGAGCTTTTGTTGGAACTGTTTTTT. This translates into CASSLPPDRELLLELFF. The entire variable domain, with the rest obtained from reference TRBV7-9 and TRBJ1-4, is as follows: DTGVSQNPRHKITKRGQNVTFRCDPISEHNRLYWYRQTLGQGPEFLTYFQNEAQLEKSRLLSDRFSAERPKGSFSTLEIQRTEQGDSAMYLCASSLPPDRELLLELFFGSGTQLSVL.

V gene TRBV11-2 combines with J gene TRBJ1-2; 7 bases are shared with TRBD1. The CDR3 is made up of 16 amino acids. Germline V CDR1 and CDR2: SGHAT, FQNNGV. V gave up 4 bases and J gave up 4 bases; unmatched junction bases: 12. CDR3 amino acids: CASSSLQGSAFYGYTF. The CDR3 DNA is TGTGCCAGCAGCTCCTTACAGGGGTCGGCATTCTATGGCTACACCTTC.

The chain employs TRBV7-2 and TRBJ2-7, with D perhaps matching TRBD2 (5 bases). This CDR3 spans 15 amino acids. Looked up from germline, CDR1 is SGHTA and CDR2 is FQGNSA. Trimming pared 5 bases from V and 7 bases from J, leaving 21 bases between. The CDR3: CASSPGRAGSSEQYF. The CDR3 coding sequence is TGTGCCAGCAGCCCCGGCCGGGCGGGTTCTAGTGAGCAGTACTTC.

This chain links TRBV10-3 with TRBJ2-1; D is unresolved. Germline CDR1 and CDR2: ENHRY and SYGVKD. This CDR3 has 13 residues. Trimming removed 2 bases from V and 2 bases from J, with 4 bases in between. Here the CDR3 reads CAISEQAYNEQFF. The CDR3 DNA reads as TGTGCCATCAGTGAGCAGGCCTACAATGAGCAGTTCTTC.

The chain carries TRBV27 and TRBJ2-1; 8 nucleotides match TRBD2. Unmatched junction bases numbered 12, after V lost 3 bases and J lost 8 bases. Germline V gene sequence: CDR1 MNHEY, CDR2 SMNVEV (reference sequence). The CDR3 is 16 residues long. The CDR3 spells CASSFRGGRFGDEQFF. The CDR3 DNA is TGTGCCAGCAGTTTTCGCGGGGGGCGCTTTGGGGATGAGCAGTTCTTC.

This clone was observed a handful of times. This chain joins TRBV9 and TRBJ2-1; 9 positions match TRBD1. In germline, CDR1 is SGDLS, CDR2 YYNGEE. CDR3 length: 14 residues. Losses at the gene ends were 3 bases for V and 7 bases for J; bases not matched to a gene: 5. This chain's CDR3 is CASSASGTGNEQFF. DNA of the CDR3: TGTGCCAGCAGCGCCTCCGGGACAGGGAATGAGCAGTTCTTC.

This clone was counted between two and nine times. The chain joins TRBV6-5 to TRBJ1-4; D unresolved. The CDR3 is made up of 13 amino acids. CDR1 is MNHEY and CDR2 is SVGAGI in the germline V gene. Trimming pared 2 bases from V and 5 bases from J, leaving 6 bases between. CDR3 in amino acids: CASSYSDNEKLFF. For the CDR3, the DNA is TGTGCCAGCAGTTACAGCGACAATGAAAAACTGTTTTTT.

This clone was seen just once. This rearrangement joins TRBV7-3 to TRBJ2-7; D not resolved. Per germline, CDR1 SGHTA and CDR2 FQGTGA. Trimming removed 1 base at V and 6 bases at J, with 13 bases between. The CDR3 is 14 amino acids. The CDR3 nucleotides read TGTGCCAGCAGCTTAAATCCCCGCGTTGGCGAGCAGTACTTC. Amino acid sequence: CASSLNPRVGEQYF.

This clone has more than one count but fewer than ten. The chain recombines TRBV6-1 with TRBJ1-1; no firm D call. Trimming pared 6 bases from V and 6 bases from J, leaving 11 bases between. CDR3 length: 12 residues. Germline CDR1 reads MNHNS; CDR2 reads SASEGT. The CDR3 nucleotides are TGTGCCAGCAGCGAAACTCGGGCTGAAGCTTTCTTT. Translated, it gives CASSETRAEAFF.

The V and J genes are TRBV5-1 and TRBJ1-1; D not certain. Germline V CDR1 and CDR2: SGHRS, YFSETQ. This CDR3 is 14 amino acids long. Between the trimmed V and J ends, which lost 4 bases and 6 bases, there was a span of 16 bases. The CDR3 coding sequence is TGCGCCAGCAGCCCCCGCATACAACCAGCTGAAGCTTTCTTT. Translated: CASSPRIQPAEAFF.

The chain links TRBV18 to TRBJ2-2; TRBD2 is a possible D gene (5 bases). This CDR3 comprises 14 residues. Germline-derived CDR1 and CDR2 are KGHSH and LQKENI. The V end lost 5 bases, the J end lost 0 bases, and 7 bases lay between the germline ends. CDR3 DNA sequence: TGTGCCAGCTCAATTAGCGCGAACACCGGGGAGCTGTTTTTT. Translation: CASSISANTGELFF. Supplemented by reference TRBV18 and TRBJ2-2, the full variable domain reads NAGVMQNPRHLVRRRGQEARLRCSPMKGHSHVYWYRQLPEEGLKFMVYLQKENIIDESGMPKERFSAEFPKEGPSILRIQQVVRGDSAAYFCASSISANTGELFFGEGSRLTVL.

V and J are TRBV5-1 and TRBJ1-1; 9 nucleotides agree with TRBD1. The CDR3 runs 16 residues. Germline CDR1 is SGHRS and CDR2 is YFSETQ. The V segment lost 0 bases and the J segment 1 base; nucleotides outside the gene matches: 4. The CDR3, as DNA: TGCGCCAGCAGCTTGGTCGGGACAGGGCGGAACACTGAAGCTTTCTTT. Translation: CASSLVGTGRNTEAFF. The full variable domain, rest sourced from reference TRBV5-1 and TRBJ1-1, is KAGVTQTPRYLIKTRGQQVTLSCSPISGHRSVSWYQQTPGQGLQFLFEYFSETQRNKGNFPGRFSGRQFSNSRSEMNVSTLELGDSALYLCASSLVGTGRNTEAFFGQGTRLTVV.

The chain's CDR3 is CASSQDSAQGPREQYF. Here the CDR3 DNA reads TGCGCCAGCAGCCAAGATTCGGCCCAGGGCCCCCGCGAGCAGTACTTC. The chain recombines TRBV4-1 with TRBJ2-7; the D gene is possibly TRBD1 (5 bases). Germline V gene sequence: CDR1 MGHRA, CDR2 YSYEKL. This CDR3 comprises 16 residues. Trimming shortened V by 0 bases and J by 6 bases, and 18 bases separated the two germline ends.

The rearrangement links TRBV6-5 to TRBJ1-2, with 7 bases aligning to TRBD1. CDR1 MNHEY and CDR2 SVGAGI come from the germline V gene. J was trimmed by 1 base and V by 7 bases; bases with no gene match: 6. The CDR3 is made up of 14 amino acids. The CDR3 protein is CASKQGSLNYGYTF. CDR3 bases: TGTGCCAGCAAACAGGGGTCCCTTAACTATGGCTACACCTTC.

The rearrangement uses TRBV5-4 and TRBJ2-5, with D possibly TRBD1 on 6 matching bases. Gene TRBJ2-7 matches the end of the DNA better, so the J call may be wrong. Germline V lookup: CDR1 SGHNT, CDR2 YYREEE (reference sequence). This CDR3 comprises 16 residues. The CDR3 DNA follows: TGTGCCAGCAGCCCCGGTGGACAGTCGTCTGCCTACGAGCAGTACTTC. This gives the protein CASSPGGQSSAYEQYF.